Listed here is a single T cell receptor (beta chain). V was clipped by 1 base and J by 4 bases, with 11 bases between them. Germline V lookup: CDR1 LNHDA, CDR2 SQIVND (reference sequence). This CDR3 comprises 14 residues. This sample was taken from a study of shared clonotypes between healthy human individuals. This table comes from immunoSEQ multiplex PCR, and its TCRdb copy is limited to in-frame clones, with some not included. The repertoire has roughly 640,000 clones, about 97% of them found once; the top ten carry about 0.06%. Sequenced: naive CD4+ T cells sorted from blood. As for subset: CD45RA+ positively selected. This TCR was recovered from a woman aged 30 to 39 in good health. The chain is built from TRBV19 and TRBJ2-7; D assignment may be TRBD1 or TRBD2 (6 bases each). Here the CDR3 reads CASSIAQGTYEQYF. The CDR3 DNA follows: TGTGCCAGTAGTATAGCCCAGGGGACTTACGAGCAGTACTTC.